This passage covers 27 T cell receptor beta chains from one sample sequenced in a study of blood T cell repertoires in COVID-19. Here immunoSEQ multiplex PCR was the method, and the copy in TCRdb shows in-frame clones only, minus some. Of around 310,000 clones listed, roughly 91% were seen once; the top ten hold about 9.4%. The specimen was PBMCs or T cells enriched from blood (not recorded which). The receptors shown here come from a woman aged 25 to 39 who had recovered from COVID-19.

Concerning this clone: This specimen includes other DNA sequences encoding the same CDR3. The chain employs TRBV7-9 and TRBJ1-2; D is possibly TRBD1 (6 bases). The CDR3 has 13 residues. Germline V gives CDR1 SEHNR, CDR2 FQNEAQ (reference sequence). V was pared by 5 bases and J by 2 bases, with 9 bases between. The CDR3 protein is CASSPTGNYGYTF. The CDR3 DNA follows: TGTGCCAGCAGCCCCACAGGGAACTATGGCTACACCTTC.

This rearrangement joins TRBV3-1 (or the pseudogene TRBV3-2) to TRBJ1-2; TRBD1 is a possible D gene (5 bases). The CDR3 length is 18 residues. V gave up 0 bases and J gave up 1 base, with 18 bases separating them. Germline V lookup: CDR1 LGHDT, CDR2 YNNKEL (reference sequence). This CDR3 is CASSQDSRGPDLNYGYTF. The CDR3 DNA follows: TGTGCCAGCAGCCAAGATAGTAGGGGCCCGGACCTTAACTATGGCTACACCTTC.

The DNA of the CDR3 is TGCGCCAGCAGTGTCTTTGGCTACGGGGACACTGAAGCTTTCTTT. Protein sequence: CASSVFGYGDTEAFF. The V gene is TRBV10-2, the J gene TRBJ1-1; the D is unclear. Germline V gene sequence: CDR1 WSHSY, CDR2 SAAADI. The CDR3 covers 15 residues. The ends were cut back, 4 bases at V and 3 bases at J, with 15 bases in the middle.

The chain has TRBV7-3 and TRBJ1-2; D is perhaps TRBD1 (6 bases). The CDR3 has 14 amino acids. Trimming stripped 2 bases from V and 8 bases from J, with 15 bases between. Germline CDR1 and CDR2: SGHTA and FQGTGA. CDR3 coding DNA: TGTGCCAGCAGCTTAGACCGGACAGCCGGGGGCTACACCTTC. It encodes CASSLDRTAGGYTF.

The CDR3 sequence: CASSLVFQDRFSYEQYF. The DNA of the CDR3 is TGTGCCAGCAGCTTAGTATTTCAGGACAGGTTTTCCTACGAGCAGTACTTC. V gene TRBV7-2 combines with J gene TRBJ2-7; TRBD1 matches 7 bases. The germline V gene encodes CDR1 SGHTA and CDR2 FQGNSA. V gave up 1 base and J gave up 1 base; unmatched junction bases: 10. There are 17 residues in the CDR3.

V and J are TRBV13 and TRBJ2-1, with TRBD2 matching 8 bases. The CDR3 length is 16 residues. In germline, CDR1 is PRHDT, CDR2 FYEKMQ (reference sequence). Losses at the gene ends were 4 bases for V and 7 bases for J; bases not matched to a gene: 12. CDR3 in DNA: TGTGCCAGCAGCTCGACGGGGACTAGTATTAGTAATGAGCAGTTCTTC. It is translated as CASSSTGTSISNEQFF.

DNA of the CDR3: TGTGCCAGCAGCTTAGCGACGGCAGGCTCTGGAAACACCATATATTTT. Protein: CASSLATAGSGNTIYF. This rearrangement joins TRBV7-9 to TRBJ1-3; the D is unclear. Germline CDR1 is SEHNR and CDR2 is FQNEAQ (reference sequence). Trimming cost V 0 bases and J 0 bases, with 9 bases left between them. The CDR3 is 16 residues long.

This chain uses TRBV28 with TRBJ2-1, with TRBD2 matching over 9 bases. Trimming took 6 bases from V and 5 from J; bases not matched to a gene: 11. The CDR3 contains 16 residues. Germline assignment: CDR1 MDHEN and CDR2 SYDVKM. DNA of the CDR3: TGTGCCAGCAGAGCTGGGCTAGCGGGAATAGACAATGAGCAGTTCTTC. It specifies CASRAGLAGIDNEQFF.

The V and J genes are TRBV24-1 and TRBJ1-5; D gene uncertain. Germline CDR1 is KGHDR and CDR2 is SFDVKD. The length of the CDR3 is 13 residues. Trimming removed 9 bases from V and 4 bases from J, with 12 bases in between. DNA of the CDR3: TGTGCCACCCAGGAGGGAGGAAATCAGCCCCAGCATTTT. Translating gives CATQEGGNQPQHF.

This rearrangement joins TRBV28 to TRBJ1-1, with D possibly being TRBD1 (5 bases). The CDR3 loop spans 14 amino acids. The V gene lost 5 bases and the J gene lost 0 bases, with 10 bases spanning the gap. CDR1 is MDHEN and CDR2 is SYDVKM in the germline V gene. The CDR3 DNA reads TGTGCCAGCAGTGGGGGGAAGATGAACACTGAAGCTTTCTTT. It is translated as CASSGGKMNTEAFF.

This chain connects TRBV6-1 to TRBJ1-5; possible D gene TRBD1, 5 bases. In germline, CDR1 is MNHNS, CDR2 SASEGT. CDR3 length: 14 residues. V shed 3 bases and J shed 0 bases, with 6 bases lying between them. The CDR3 loop reads CASSETDSNQPQHF. CDR3 sequence (DNA): TGTGCCAGCAGTGAGACAGATAGCAATCAGCCCCAGCATTTT.

This chain connects TRBV2 to TRBJ2-1, with D possibly TRBD2 on 6 matching bases. Trimming took 10 bases from V and 0 from J, leaving 19 bases between them. Germline V CDR1 and CDR2: SNHLY, FYNNEI. This CDR3 spans 16 amino acids. In DNA, the CDR3 is TGTGCCACCATGATGGCGGGGATTAGCTCCTACAATGAGCAGTTCTTC. Its protein product is CATMMAGISSYNEQFF.

This clone has a handful of counts. At one end the junction does not follow the germline gene, possibly because of a read error. The chain recombines TRBV5-1 with TRBJ1-6; TRBD1 matches at 7 bases. The CDR3 covers 13 residues. Germline CDR1 is SGHRS and CDR2 is YFSETQ. The chain's CDR3 is CASSLVQGFLEGF. The CDR3 coding sequence is TGCGCCAGCAGCTTGGTACAGGGGTTCTTAGAAGGGTTT.

The rearrangement joins TRBV15 to TRBJ1-2; 10 positions agree with TRBD1. This CDR3 is 14 amino acids long. The germline CDR1 and CDR2 sequences are LNHNV and YYDKDF (reference sequence). V was clipped by 6 bases and J by 3 bases; unmatched bases: 4. The CDR3 bases are TGTGCCACCAGGGACAGGGGGGAGCACTATGGCTACACCTTC. Its translation: CATRDRGEHYGYTF.

The rearrangement joins TRBV27 to TRBJ1-1; unclear D gene. The CDR3 has 13 amino acids. Trimming shortened V by 5 bases and J by 5 bases, and 12 bases separated the two germline ends. Per germline, CDR1 MNHEY and CDR2 SMNVEV (reference sequence). In DNA form, the CDR3 reads TGTGCCAGCAGTATTACAGTGAGTACTGAAGCTTTCTTT. This codes for CASSITVSTEAFF.

The chain couples TRBV5-1 to TRBJ2-1; D remains ambiguous. This CDR3 has 14 amino acids. The germline V gene has CDR1 SGHRS and CDR2 YFSETQ. Trimming removed 7 bases at V and 5 bases at J, with 16 bases between. CDR3: CASAIHSVNNEQFF. The CDR3 bases are TGCGCCAGCGCCATCCACTCGGTGAACAATGAGCAGTTCTTC.

The rearrangement joins TRBV29-1 to TRBJ1-2, with D uncertain. This CDR3 spans 13 amino acids. V was trimmed by 5 bases and J by 5 bases, leaving 15 bases between them. Germline V CDR1 and CDR2: SQVTM, ANQGSEA. DNA for the CDR3: TGCAGCGTTATGAGGTACGACGGGTATGGCTACACCTTC. It yields the protein CSVMRYDGYGYTF.

This chain's CDR3 is CASSLTAFNEKLFF. CDR3 coding DNA: TGTGCCAGCAGCTTGACAGCCTTTAATGAAAAACTGTTTTTT. The rearrangement links TRBV6-5 to TRBJ1-4; D is possibly TRBD1 (5 bases). The V and J ends lost 6 bases and 4 bases respectively, with 12 bases between them. CDR3 length equals 14 residues. Germline CDR1 reads MNHEY; CDR2 reads SVGAGI.

This chain uses TRBV7-9 with TRBJ2-2, with 10 positions matching TRBD2. Germline-derived CDR1 and CDR2 are SEHNR and FQNEAQ (reference sequence). V lost 5 bases to trimming and J lost 3 bases; unmatched junction nucleotides: 3. CDR3 length: 15 residues. CDR3 amino acids: CASSALAGDTGELFF. In nucleotides, the CDR3 is TGTGCCAGCAGCGCTCTAGCGGGAGACACCGGGGAGCTGTTTTTT. The whole variable domain, filled in from reference TRBV7-9 and TRBJ2-2, reads DTGVSQNPRHKITKRGQNVTFRCDPISEHNRLYWYRQTLGQGPEFLTYFQNEAQLEKSRLLSDRFSAERPKGSFSTLEIQRTEQGDSAMYLCASSALAGDTGELFFGEGSRLTVL.

The CDR3 DNA is TGTGCCAGCAGCTTGGGACAGGGGGTCCCCTATGGCTACACCTTC. Protein sequence: CASSLGQGVPYGYTF. The chain employs TRBV5-5 and TRBJ1-2, with TRBD1 matching 9 bases. The junction had 4 bases not matched to a gene; V was cut back by 0 bases and J by 4 bases. Germline-derived CDR1 and CDR2 are SGHKS and YYEKEE (reference sequence). The length of the CDR3 is 15 residues.

CDR3 region: CASSQIDRVEEQFF. Here the CDR3 DNA reads TGTGCCAGCAGCCAAATTGACAGGGTGGAGGAGCAGTTCTTC. V gene TRBV11-3 combines with J gene TRBJ2-1, with TRBD1 matching over 7 bases. Per germline, CDR1 SGHNT and CDR2 YENEEA. The CDR3 is 14 amino acids. The trim removed 5 bases at V and 10 bases at J, leaving 11 bases unmatched. Full variable domain (remainder filled in from reference TRBV11-3 and TRBJ2-1): EAGVVQSPRYKIIEKKQPVAFWCNPISGHNTLYWYLQNLGQGPELLIRYENEEAVDDSQLPKDRFSAERLKGVDSTLKIQPAELGDSAVYLCASSQIDRVEEQFFGPGTRLTVL.

J is TRBJ2-2 and V is TRBV6-5; D perhaps matches TRBD1 (6 bases). The germline CDR1 and CDR2 sequences are MNHEY and SVGAGI. The V end was cut by 2 bases, the J end by 5 bases, with 15 bases between. The CDR3 totals 16 residues. In nucleotides, the CDR3 is TGTGCCAGCAGTTACCTTCATCCTAGGGGGACCGGGGAGCTGTTTTTT. This translates into CASSYLHPRGTGELFF.

The chain is built from TRBV7-2 and TRBJ1-1, with D maybe TRBD1 (5 bases). Trimming stripped 6 bases from V and 4 bases from J, with 15 bases between. The V gene's germline CDR1 is SGHTA and CDR2 FQGNSA. The CDR3 covers 14 residues. The CDR3 DNA is TGTGCCAGCAGGGTACTCAGGGTGGGCACTGAAGCTTTCTTT. Translated: CASRVLRVGTEAFF.

The chain joins TRBV27 to TRBJ2-3; 9 nucleotides line up with TRBD2. The CDR3 has 15 residues. CDR1 and CDR2 from the germline V gene are MNHEY and SMNVEV (reference sequence). Unmatched junction bases numbered 2, after V lost 4 bases and J lost 0 bases. Written as DNA, the CDR3 is TGTGCCAGCAGTTGGACTAGCGCAAGCACAGATACGCAGTATTTT. This translates into CASSWTSASTDTQYF.

The genes are TRBV27 and TRBJ1-6; TRBD1 is a possible D gene (6 bases). V lost 5 bases to trimming and J lost 10 bases, with 9 bases between them. The CDR3 covers 12 residues. Germline V lookup: CDR1 MNHEY, CDR2 SMNVEV (reference sequence). CDR3 nucleotide sequence: TGTGCCAGCAGTCCCCAGGGGTCACCCCTCCACTTT. It specifies CASSPQGSPLHF.

The gene calls are TRBV10-3 and TRBJ2-1; 7 bases fit TRBD2. V lost 10 bases and J lost 7; bases outside the gene matches: 10. CDR3 size: 13 residues. Germline V CDR1 and CDR2: ENHRY, SYGVKD. The CDR3 nucleotides are TGTGCCACCATCGGGACTAATGGGAATGAGCAGTTCTTC. It yields the protein CATIGTNGNEQFF.

This chain joins TRBV6-1 and TRBJ1-6; weak D call: TRBD1 (5 bases). CDR1 is MNHNS, CDR2 SASEGT, per germline. Trimming took 2 bases from V and 6 from J, leaving 8 bases between them. The CDR3 is 14 amino acids. For the CDR3, the DNA is TGTGCCAGCAGTGAAAAGGGGTTTAATTCACCCCTCCACTTT. Its protein is CASSEKGFNSPLHF.